The entry below gives a single T cell receptor beta chain sequence along with its context. The record originates from a study of blood T cell repertoires in COVID-19. About the research overall: Samples representing acute and convalescent COVID-19 were sourced from the United States, Italy and Spain.

Original processing notes: Quantification of nucleated cells was approximated via reference gene primer amplification. Using immunoSEQ multiplex PCR, the repertoire was profiled, and TCRdb retains in-frame clones only, with some absent. V, J and clone size derive from that table, while D and trimming were established from the DNA sequence. The sample has about 120,000 clones; roughly nine tenths are singletons. V trimming: 5 bases; J trimming: 6 bases; junction bases outside the gene matches: 8. Germline CDR1 is MNHEY and CDR2 is SVGEGT. This CDR3 comprises 14 residues. The clonotype comes from a man in his sixties with COVID-19, enrolled during active disease. The sequenced sample was peripheral blood. The chain carries TRBV6-2 or TRBV6-3 and TRBJ2-7; TRBD1 aligns across 9 bases. CDR3 bases: TGTGCCAGCAGTACCGGGACAGGGAATCCCGAGCAGTACTTC. Translated, it gives CASSTGTGNPEQYF.